These 32 T cell receptor beta chains were sequenced from one sample in a study of blood T cell repertoires in COVID-19. TCRdb's copy holds only in-frame clones and misses some; the assay was immunoSEQ multiplex PCR. The table includes about 290,000 clones, around 88% detected once. Sequencing was carried out using peripheral blood. These TCRs come from a man between 35 and 55 years old with acute or convalescent COVID-19.

The V gene is TRBV7-9, the J gene TRBJ1-2; 7 nucleotides align to TRBD1. The CDR3 length is 15 residues. The V and J ends lost 2 bases and 2 bases, in that order; junction bases with no gene match: 5. CDR1 and CDR2 (germline): SEHNR, FQNEAQ (reference sequence). This CDR3 is CASSLSDRPNYGYTF. CDR3 sequence (DNA): TGTGCCAGCAGCTTATCGGACAGGCCAAACTATGGCTACACCTTC.

The chain couples TRBV2 to TRBJ2-2; 8 bases are a match to TRBD2. This CDR3 spans 15 amino acids. The V gene's germline CDR1 is SNHLY and CDR2 FYNNEI. Trimming removed 5 bases from V and 4 bases from J; junction bases left unmatched: 6. The CDR3 sequence is CASSLAGGGTGELFF. The CDR3 nucleotides are TGTGCCAGCAGTCTGGCGGGGGGCGGCACCGGGGAGCTGTTTTTT.

This sequence joins TRBV19 and TRBJ1-2; 8 positions agree with TRBD1. CDR1 is LNHDA and CDR2 is SQIVND in the germline V gene (reference sequence). The V and J ends lost 10 bases and 2 bases, in that order; junction bases with no gene match: 15. The CDR3 covers 16 residues. CDR3 region: CATSRDRNLPNYGYTF. CDR3 nucleotide sequence: TGTGCCACTTCCCGGGACAGGAATCTTCCAAACTATGGCTACACCTTC.

This chain's CDR3 is CASSFPVVDTQYF. CDR3 bases: TGTGCCAGCAGCTTTCCCGTTGTAGATACGCAGTATTTT. V is TRBV5-6 and J is TRBJ2-3; D unclear. The V gene's germline CDR1 is SGHDT and CDR2 YYEEEE. This CDR3 has 13 amino acids. V lost 2 bases to trimming and J lost 5 bases, with 9 bases between them.

The DNA for the CDR3 is TGTGCCAGCAGCTCCGTGACAGGGAGTAACACTGAAGCTTTCTTT. This sequence encodes CASSSVTGSNTEAFF. This chain links TRBV7-9 with TRBJ1-1; 7 bases agree with TRBD1. Trimming at V came to 4 bases and at J to 2 bases, leaving 7 bases not matched to a gene. From germline, CDR1 is SEHNR and CDR2 FQNEAQ (reference sequence). The CDR3 loop spans 15 amino acids.

The chain is built from TRBV3-1 (or the pseudogene TRBV3-2) and TRBJ2-5; D gene unclear. V was shortened by 4 bases and J by 2 bases, with 5 bases between the two germline ends. The CDR3 loop spans 12 amino acids. The germline V gene has CDR1 LGHDT and CDR2 YNNKEL (reference sequence). The CDR3 reads CASSRQQETQYF. For the CDR3, the DNA is TGTGCCAGCAGCCGTCAGCAAGAGACCCAGTACTTC.

The gene calls are TRBV29-1 and TRBJ1-4, with D uncertain. V was trimmed by 3 bases and J by 8 bases, leaving 16 bases between them. Germline V gene lookup returns CDR1 SQVTM and CDR2 ANQGSEA. The CDR3 spans 14 residues. For the CDR3, the DNA is TGCAGCGTTGACGGTGCGGAGGGTTCCGAAAAACTGTTTTTT. Its translation is CSVDGAEGSEKLFF.

The chain uses TRBV11-1 and TRBJ1-4; weak D call: TRBD1 (5 bases). Per germline, CDR1 SGHAT and CDR2 FQDESV (reference sequence). The CDR3 covers 15 residues. The V end lost 5 bases, the J end lost 10 bases, and 20 bases lay between the germline ends. Here the CDR3 DNA reads TGTGCCAGCAGCGCCGTTAGGGGCCCTTTCGGAAAACTGTTTTTT. It is translated as CASSAVRGPFGKLFF.

This rearrangement joins TRBV24-1 to TRBJ1-4; 8 nucleotides line up with TRBD1. The CDR3 runs to 13 residues. Germline loops: CDR1 KGHDR, CDR2 SFDVKD. Trimming cost V 7 bases and J 8 bases; bases outside gene matches: 5. The CDR3 is CATRGQGSEKLFF. The CDR3 region has the DNA TGTGCCACCAGAGGACAGGGCAGCGAAAAACTGTTTTTT.

This clone appeared a single time. CDR3: CASSPNSYEQYF. In nucleotides, the CDR3 is TGTGCCAGCAGCCCAAACTCCTACGAGCAGTACTTC. The rearrangement joins TRBV7-8 to TRBJ2-7; the D is unclear. V shed 5 bases and J shed 0 bases, with 5 bases lying between them. Looked up from germline, CDR1 is SGHVS and CDR2 is FQNEAQ. The CDR3 contains 12 residues.

The chain recombines TRBV11-2 with TRBJ2-3, with 8 bases aligning to TRBD2. The V gene's germline CDR1 is SGHAT and CDR2 FQNNGV. Trimming removed 5 bases from V and 5 bases from J; junction bases left unmatched: 12. This CDR3 is built from 16 residues. The CDR3 DNA reads TGTGCCAGCAGCCCCCCGGTCGGGGGGGCCCTAGATACGCAGTATTTT. This codes for CASSPPVGGALDTQYF.

The V gene is TRBV2, the J gene TRBJ1-1; weak D call: TRBD1 (6 bases). Trimming shortened V by 4 bases and J by 1 base, and 7 bases separated the two germline ends. The CDR3 consists of 13 residues. Looked up from germline, CDR1 is SNHLY and CDR2 is FYNNEI. The CDR3 spells CASSGDKNTEAFF. The CDR3 nucleotides are TGTGCCAGCAGTGGGGACAAGAACACTGAAGCTTTCTTT. Combining the CDR3 with reference TRBV2 and TRBJ1-1 gives the whole variable domain EPEVTQTPSHQVTQMGQEVILRCVPISNHLYFYWYRQILGQKVEFLVSFYNNEISEKSEIFDDQFSVERPDGSNFTLKIRSTKLEDSAMYFCASSGDKNTEAFFGQGTRLTVV.

This chain uses TRBV5-4 with TRBJ1-2; possibly TRBD1 for D (5 bases). The germline gives CDR1 SGHNT, CDR2 YYREEE (reference sequence). This CDR3 spans 15 amino acids. Between the trimmed V and J ends, which lost 1 base and 8 bases, there was a span of 18 bases. CDR3 sequence reads: CASSLKGAGEAGYTF. In DNA form, the CDR3 reads TGTGCCAGCAGCTTGAAAGGGGCCGGAGAAGCCGGCTACACCTTC.

This clone has just one count. The chain joins TRBV29-1 to TRBJ1-1, with D unresolved. The germline V gene encodes CDR1 SQVTM and CDR2 ANQGSEA. V lost 7 bases and J 3 bases, leaving 12 bases between the germline ends. This CDR3 is 12 amino acids long. The CDR3: CSASGGYTEAFF. CDR3 in DNA: TGCAGCGCGTCTGGAGGGTACACTGAAGCTTTCTTT.

The chain links TRBV10-3 to TRBJ2-4, with D tentatively TRBD2 (6 bases). The CDR3 is 15 amino acids. In germline, CDR1 is ENHRY, CDR2 SYGVKD. Deletions cut 3 bases from V and 3 bases from J, with 12 bases between. For the CDR3, the DNA is TGTGCCATCAGTGAAACTAGCAAGGACAAAAACATTCAGTACTTC. Protein: CAISETSKDKNIQYF.

A remark on this clone: This CDR3 is also generated by other DNA sequences in the sample. The rearrangement links TRBV19 to TRBJ1-6; possibly TRBD1 for D (5 bases). The germline V gene has CDR1 LNHDA and CDR2 SQIVND (reference sequence). This CDR3 contains 14 residues. V shed 2 bases and J shed 7 bases, with 9 bases lying between them. In DNA, the CDR3 is TGTGCCAGTAGTATAACAGGAGCGAATTCACCCCTCCACTTT. The encoded protein is CASSITGANSPLHF.

The J gene is TRBJ2-7, the V gene TRBV23-1; possibly TRBD2 for D (5 bases). TRBV23-1 is placed among ORFs of uncertain function. This CDR3 has 14 residues. V was shortened by 0 bases and J by 0 bases, with 6 bases between the two germline ends. CDR3 sequence: CASSQSRGSYEQYF. The CDR3 DNA reads TGCGCCAGCAGTCAATCACGGGGCTCCTACGAGCAGTACTTC.

V and J are TRBV2 and TRBJ2-2; the match to TRBD2 covers 9 bases. This CDR3 contains 16 residues. Germline V CDR1 and CDR2: SNHLY, FYNNEI. V trimming: 5 bases; J trimming: 4 bases; junction bases outside the gene matches: 8. The CDR3 reads CASSKAQRGATGELFF. The CDR3 DNA reads TGTGCCAGCAGTAAGGCCCAGCGGGGGGCCACCGGGGAGCTGTTTTTT.

The genes are TRBV5-4 and TRBJ2-4; 8 bases align to TRBD2. Germline assignment: CDR1 SGHNT and CDR2 YYREEE (reference sequence). V lost 4 bases to trimming and J lost 3 bases; unmatched junction nucleotides: 18. The CDR3 has 19 residues. CDR3 bases: TGTGCCAGCAGCGCGCCGCGGGGGGCAGGGGAAGAGGACAAAAACATTCAGTACTTC. Its translation: CASSAPRGAGEEDKNIQYF.

The gene calls are TRBV30 and TRBJ1-3; no reliable D call. Trimming left V 0 bases short and J 2 bases short, with 8 bases between. The CDR3 length is 14 residues. Germline assignment: CDR1 GTSNPN and CDR2 SVGIG (reference sequence). In DNA, the CDR3 is TGTGCCTGGAGTGTCAACTACGCTGGAAACACCATATATTTT. Its translation: CAWSVNYAGNTIYF.

The genes are TRBV30 and TRBJ2-3; 7 bases fit TRBD1. Germline CDR1 is GTSNPN and CDR2 is SVGIG (reference sequence). Trimming removed 3 bases from V and 1 base from J; junction bases left unmatched: 4. This CDR3 region has 14 residues. CDR3 residues: CAWRRGRGTDTQYF. The CDR3 nucleotides are TGTGCCTGGAGGAGGGGGCGCGGCACAGATACGCAGTATTTT.

The J gene is TRBJ1-4, the V gene TRBV5-1; no clear D gene. Trimming removed 0 bases from V and 5 bases from J, with 5 bases in between. Germline loops: CDR1 SGHRS, CDR2 YFSETQ. The CDR3 contains 13 residues. CDR3: CASSLAPNEKLFF. In nucleotides, the CDR3 is TGCGCCAGCAGCTTGGCCCCAAATGAAAAACTGTTTTTT.

The table lists this clone with a few counts. This chain connects TRBV5-4 to TRBJ2-1, with 10 bases lining up with TRBD2. Germline assignment: CDR1 SGHNT and CDR2 YYREEE (reference sequence). The CDR3 totals 15 residues. V lost 2 bases to trimming and J lost 11 bases; unmatched junction nucleotides: 10. The CDR3 loop is CASSLAGGPDAQQFF. CDR3 coding DNA: TGTGCCAGCAGCTTAGCGGGGGGGCCGGACGCTCAGCAGTTCTTC.

This rearrangement joins TRBV3-1 (or the pseudogene TRBV3-2) to TRBJ2-7, with D perhaps matching TRBD1 (6 bases). Trimming pared 2 bases from V and 2 bases from J, leaving 10 bases between. The CDR3 has 14 residues. Looked up from germline, CDR1 is LGHDT and CDR2 is YNNKEL (reference sequence). The CDR3 is CASSQRDTAYEQYF. For the CDR3, the DNA is TGTGCCAGCAGCCAACGGGACACAGCCTACGAGCAGTACTTC.

The rearrangement uses TRBV7-2 and TRBJ2-7; 10 bases agree with TRBD1. CDR1 is SGHTA, CDR2 FQGNSA, per germline. The CDR3 is 14 amino acids. Unmatched junction bases numbered 8, after V lost 6 bases and J lost 6 bases. CDR3 sequence: CASSQRTGGFEQYF. The CDR3 nucleotides are TGTGCCAGCAGTCAGAGGACAGGGGGTTTCGAGCAGTACTTC.

The gene calls are TRBV5-1 and TRBJ1-2; 12 nucleotides agree with TRBD1. This CDR3 region has 15 residues. Germline-derived CDR1 and CDR2 are SGHRS and YFSETQ. J gave up 8 bases and V 4 bases, and 9 bases lay outside the gene matches. The CDR3 region has the DNA TGCGCCAGCAGCGGTACCGGGACAGGGGGCCGAGGCTACACCTTC. It encodes CASSGTGTGGRGYTF.

The chain links TRBV19 to TRBJ1-2, with D maybe TRBD1 (5 bases). Trimming pared 2 bases from V and 2 bases from J, leaving 9 bases between. Germline V gene lookup returns CDR1 LNHDA and CDR2 SQIVND (reference sequence). The CDR3 length is 14 residues. The CDR3 DNA sequence: TGTGCCAGTAGTATACGGCCAGGGAACTATGGCTACACCTTC. It is translated as CASSIRPGNYGYTF.

The rearrangement uses TRBV29-1 and TRBJ1-2; 7 nucleotides line up with TRBD1. This CDR3 is 12 amino acids long. Germline assignment: CDR1 SQVTM and CDR2 ANQGSEA. The V segment lost 7 bases and the J segment 14 bases; nucleotides outside the gene matches: 16. The DNA for the CDR3 is TGCAGCGCGGGTCCGATTAGGGGGCCGTGGACCTTC. Its translation: CSAGPIRGPWTF.

The rearrangement joins TRBV7-9 to TRBJ2-1; D may be TRBD2 (5 bases). The V gene's germline CDR1 is SEHNR and CDR2 FQNEAQ (reference sequence). Trimming pared 2 bases from V and 1 base from J, leaving 9 bases between. This CDR3 has 15 amino acids. This CDR3 reads CASSLRGGSYNEQFF. As DNA, the CDR3 is TGTGCCAGCAGCTTACGCGGAGGATCCTACAATGAGCAGTTCTTC.

A single count supports this clone. The gene calls are TRBV14 and TRBJ1-6, with TRBD1 as a possible D gene (5 bases). CDR3 length: 15 residues. CDR1 and CDR2 (germline): SGHDN, FVKESK. The germline V and J ends were trimmed by 2 bases and 7 bases, with 12 bases remaining between them. CDR3 in amino acids: CASSQSLPGNSPLHF. In DNA form, the CDR3 reads TGTGCCAGCAGCCAATCCTTGCCAGGGAATTCACCCCTCCACTTT.

The V gene is TRBV7-8, the J gene TRBJ2-3, with 9 bases aligning to TRBD1. The trim removed 5 bases at V and 0 bases at J, leaving 6 bases unmatched. Germline V gene lookup returns CDR1 SGHVS and CDR2 FQNEAQ. CDR3 length: 16 amino acids. CDR3 amino acids: CASSPGDRASTDTQYF. The CDR3 region has the DNA TGTGCCAGCAGCCCAGGGGACAGGGCGAGCACAGATACGCAGTATTTT.

The chain employs TRBV19 and TRBJ1-4; D gene uncertain. Trimming took 6 bases from V and 0 from J, leaving 8 bases between them. This CDR3 region has 14 residues. In germline, CDR1 is LNHDA, CDR2 SQIVND (reference sequence). CDR3 sequence (DNA): TGTGCCAGTAGCGGGGTCGCAACTAATGAAAAACTGTTTTTT. Protein: CASSGVATNEKLFF.